This entry features one T cell receptor beta chain sequence. Its antigen is still unknown. Individual TCR cDNA molecules each bore their own unique molecular identifier. TCRdb fed the 5' RACE reads into MiXCR, producing one record per CDR3 protein. The profile shows about 100,000 distinct CDR3 sequences, under 4.5% of them singletons. The data are from a study of spatial heterogeneity in lung cancer. Overall study context: Detection of beta-chain sequences consistently exceeded that of alpha-chain sequences. Whole-study findings and limits: Counts of ubiquitous and regional expanded TCRs tracked ubiquitous and regional nonsynonymous mutations, respectively. Intratumoral expanded alpha and beta TCR counts were found to track tumor mutation counts.

The length of the CDR3 is 16 residues. With 2 bases removed from V and 1 base from J, the gap between germline ends came to 11 bases. Time point here: sample taken at primary tumor resection. The chain joins TRBV12-3 or TRBV12-4 to TRBJ2-2, with D uncertain. This clonotype was obtained from a male donor with early-stage non-small cell lung cancer. The sample consisted of lung tumor tissue, taken at surgery. In nucleotides, the CDR3 is TGTGCCAGCAGTTTATTTGGCGGCGGGAACACCGGGGAGCTGTTTTTT. Its protein is CASSLFGGGNTGELFF.